Below, 20 T cell receptor beta chains from the same sample are listed, as sequenced in a study of T cells after yellow fever vaccination. MiXCR, run by TCRdb on the 5' RACE reads, gives a single entry per CDR3 protein. The repertoire consists of approximately 150,000 distinct CDR3 sequences, with around 9.3% occurring once and the leading ten covering approximately 39%. The sample here was CD8+ T cells sorted from PBMCs, taken 45 days after the yellow fever booster vaccination. The source of these receptors is a man between 18 and 35 years old who received the YFV17D yellow fever vaccine.

This clonotype came up many times. V is TRBV7-2 and J is TRBJ2-4, with D possibly being TRBD1 or TRBD2 (6 bases each). The CDR3 totals 16 residues. Germline assignment: CDR1 SGHTA and CDR2 FQGNSA. The ends were cut back, 5 bases at V and 2 bases at J, with 16 bases in the middle. The CDR3 sequence: CASSPLVGGPKNIQYF. As DNA, the CDR3 is TGTGCCAGCAGCCCCCTTGTAGGGGGGCCCAAAAACATTCAGTACTTC.

This clonotype was seen a few times. The genes are TRBV11-2 and TRBJ2-5, with 11 bases aligning to TRBD2. Germline V gives CDR1 SGHAT, CDR2 FQNNGV. Trimming removed 3 bases from V and 4 bases from J; junction bases left unmatched: 10. The length of the CDR3 is 17 residues. In DNA form, the CDR3 reads TGTGCCAGCAGCTTTCTTGGGCTAGCGGGGGGCCCAGAGACCCAGTACTTC. Protein: CASSFLGLAGGPETQYF.

This chain uses TRBV20-1 with TRBJ2-3; D is uncertain. In germline, CDR1 is DFQATT, CDR2 SNEGSKA (reference sequence). V gave up 8 bases and J gave up 0 bases, with 12 bases separating them. The CDR3 has 13 amino acids. The CDR3 reads CSPRVPSTDTQYF. In nucleotides, the CDR3 is TGCAGTCCCCGGGTACCGAGCACAGATACGCAGTATTTT.

The V gene is TRBV2, the J gene TRBJ2-3; 11 bases are a match to TRBD2. This CDR3 contains 17 residues. The ends lost 7 bases at V and 0 bases at J; junction bases unmatched: 9. Germline lookup yields CDR1 SNHLY and CDR2 FYNNEI. The CDR3 sequence is CASTAASGGTSTDTQYF. The CDR3 bases are TGTGCCAGCACCGCGGCTAGCGGGGGGACTAGCACAGATACGCAGTATTTT.

This clonotype has only a few counts. The chain is built from TRBV24-1 and TRBJ2-7, with TRBD1 matching over 11 bases. V shed 9 bases, J shed 2 bases, and the junction held 11 bases outside the gene matches. The CDR3 covers 16 residues. CDR1 and CDR2 from the germline V gene are KGHDR and SFDVKD. The CDR3 coding sequence is TGTGCCACCGGAGGACAGGGGGCCGGTAGGGCCTACGAGCAGTACTTC. Encoded protein: CATGGQGAGRAYEQYF.

This clonotype has more than one count but fewer than ten. The chain links TRBV29-1 to TRBJ2-7; 9 nucleotides match TRBD1. Germline CDR1 and CDR2: SQVTM and ANQGSEA. This CDR3 has 11 amino acids. With V trimmed by 4 bases and J by 7 bases, 2 bases remained unmatched. CDR3 region: CSVGQGEEQYF. The CDR3 DNA is TGCAGCGTTGGACAGGGGGAGGAGCAGTACTTC.

In this sample, this clonotype turned up a few times. This chain links TRBV4-3 with TRBJ2-7, with D unclear. CDR1 LGHNA and CDR2 YSLEER come from the germline V gene. The CDR3 loop spans 14 amino acids. V lost 0 bases, J lost 4 bases, and 10 bases lay in between. The CDR3: CASSQDSTPYEQYF. DNA for the CDR3: TGCGCCAGCAGCCAAGATTCGACCCCTTACGAGCAGTACTTC.

The V call is TRBV4-3, the J call TRBJ1-1, with D unclear. Trimming stripped 3 bases from V and 2 bases from J, with 13 bases between. The CDR3 sequence is 15 residues long. Per germline, CDR1 LGHNA and CDR2 YSLEER. CDR3 amino acids: CASSQEGGGNTEAFF. The CDR3 bases are TGCGCCAGCAGCCAGGAGGGTGGAGGTAACACTGAAGCTTTCTTT.

J is TRBJ2-7 and V is TRBV12-3 or TRBV12-4; D remains unclear. The germline V and J ends were trimmed by 6 bases and 3 bases, with 6 bases remaining between them. This CDR3 contains 11 residues. CDR3 nucleotides: TGTGCCAGCAGGCAGTTCTACGAGCAGTACTTC. It yields the protein CASRQFYEQYF.

V usage is TRBV5-1 and J usage is TRBJ2-1, with 8 bases that match TRBD1. Germline V gives CDR1 SGHRS, CDR2 YFSETQ. V lost 4 bases to trimming and J lost 6 bases; unmatched junction nucleotides: 9. This CDR3 is built from 15 residues. CDR3 region: CASSPGRGPLNEQFF. CDR3 in DNA: TGCGCCAGCAGCCCGGGCAGGGGGCCCCTCAATGAGCAGTTCTTC. The full variable domain, in which reference TRBV5-1 and TRBJ2-1 provide the parts outside the CDR3, is KAGVTQTPRYLIKTRGQQVTLSCSPISGHRSVSWYQQTPGQGLQFLFEYFSETQRNKGNFPGRFSGRQFSNSRSEMNVSTLELGDSALYLCASSPGRGPLNEQFFGPGTRLTVL.

The CDR3 protein is CASSQDWLGRDISGANVLTF. In nucleotides, the CDR3 is TGCGCCAGCAGCCAAGATTGGTTAGGGCGGGACATCTCTGGGGCCAACGTCCTGACTTTC. The J gene is TRBJ2-6, the V gene TRBV4-3; D may match TRBD1 or TRBD2 (6 bases each). Per the germline V gene, CDR1 is LGHNA and CDR2 is YSLEER. V was shortened by 0 bases and J by 0 bases, with 18 bases between the two germline ends. This CDR3 comprises 20 residues.

The chain has TRBV27 and TRBJ2-3; 13 bases match TRBD2. The CDR3 is 16 residues long. The V segment lost 6 bases and the J segment 4 bases; nucleotides outside the gene matches: 7. CDR1 and CDR2 from the germline V gene are MNHEY and SMNVEV (reference sequence). The CDR3 loop reads CASRGTSGAGADTQYF. CDR3 DNA: TGTGCCAGCAGGGGGACTAGCGGGGCGGGCGCAGATACGCAGTATTTT.

The chain combines TRBV11-2 with TRBJ2-6; D is possibly TRBD2 (6 bases). CDR1 is SGHAT, CDR2 FQNNGV, per germline. Trimming left V 2 bases short and J 2 bases short, with 19 bases between. The CDR3 is 19 amino acids. The CDR3 is CASSLLGERVAAGANVLTF. CDR3 coding DNA: TGTGCCAGCAGCTTATTGGGGGAGAGGGTAGCGGCTGGGGCCAACGTCCTGACTTTC.

This clonotype has more than one count but fewer than ten. The CDR3 here is CASSPTGEYEQYV. The CDR3 DNA reads TGTGCCAGCAGCCCGACCGGAGAGTACGAGCAGTACGTC. The chain combines TRBV6-2 or TRBV6-3 with TRBJ2-7; D gene uncertain. The CDR3 consists of 13 residues. Germline-derived CDR1 and CDR2 are MNHEY and SVGEGT. The V end lost 6 bases, the J end lost 4 bases, and 13 bases lay between the germline ends.

This clonotype has only a few counts. The gene calls are TRBV7-9 and TRBJ2-3; D not certain. The CDR3 consists of 14 residues. The germline V and J ends were trimmed by 1 base and 3 bases, with 8 bases remaining between them. Germline values: CDR1 SEHNR, CDR2 FQNEAQ (reference sequence). In DNA, the CDR3 is TGTGCCAGCAGCTTAGAGGCCCCGACAGATACGCAGTATTTT. Translation gives CASSLEAPTDTQYF.

This clonotype was picked up a small number of times. The chain employs TRBV7-9 and TRBJ2-7, with no clear D. The CDR3 spans 13 residues. Trimming removed 5 bases from V and 2 bases from J, with 10 bases in between. CDR1 and CDR2 (germline): SEHNR, FQNEAQ (reference sequence). In DNA, the CDR3 is TGTGCCAGCAGCCCAGACAAGACCTACGAGCAGTACGTC. Translation: CASSPDKTYEQYV.

The gene calls are TRBV7-8 and TRBJ2-7; maybe TRBD2 (5 bases). V dropped 6 bases and J dropped 6 bases, with 21 bases sitting between them. Germline CDR1 reads SGHVS; CDR2 reads FQNEAQ. The CDR3 covers 15 residues. CDR3 nucleotides: TGTGCCAGCAGTCCAGTTAGAGGCCTAGCTAGCGAGCAGTACTTC. This gives the protein CASSPVRGLASEQYF.

This clonotype came up many times. The chain employs TRBV7-2 and TRBJ2-1; a weak D match, TRBD2 (6 bases). This CDR3 region has 13 residues. V was pared by 3 bases and J by 9 bases, with 12 bases between. Germline CDR1 reads SGHTA; CDR2 reads FQGNSA. The CDR3 reads CASSFRRGPEQFF. CDR3 in DNA: TGTGCCAGCAGCTTTCGGCGGGGTCCTGAGCAGTTCTTC.

In this sample, this clonotype turned up a few times. This rearrangement joins TRBV2 to TRBJ1-5; the D is unclear. V lost 0 bases, J lost 1 base, and 7 bases lay in between. This CDR3 is built from 15 residues. Looked up from germline, CDR1 is SNHLY and CDR2 is FYNNEI. CDR3 sequence (DNA): TGTGCCAGCAGTGAAGCACAGATCAGCAATCAGCCCCAGCATTTT. This translates into CASSEAQISNQPQHF.

The chain uses TRBV19 and TRBJ2-7; D is unresolved. V lost 7 bases to trimming and J lost 6 bases, with 13 bases between them. In germline, CDR1 is LNHDA, CDR2 SQIVND (reference sequence). The length of the CDR3 is 12 residues. The CDR3 DNA reads TGTGCCAGTAAGGGAAGGGCTGGCGAGCAGTACTTC. It yields the protein CASKGRAGEQYF. The variable domain in full, with the rest retrieved from reference TRBV19 and TRBJ2-7, is DGGITQSPKYLFRKEGQNVTLSCEQNLNHDAMYWYRQDPGQGLRLIYYSQIVNDFQKGDIAEGYSVSREKKESFPLTVTSAQKNPTAFYLCASKGRAGEQYFGPGTRLTVT.